The present T cell receptor beta chain was sequenced within a study of cytomegalovirus exposure and HLA in healthy donors. Looking at the study overall: The 100 to 150 validation repertoires matched the roughly 670 first-cohort repertoires in platform, a later analysis reported.

General observations from the study: In vitro checks showed that a few CMV-associated chains really do target CMV antigens. According to a later analysis, TCR clusters from the first cohort tended to co-occur in the 100 to 150 validation repertoires. Cytomegalovirus association was listed for around 180 TCR beta chains.

V shed 4 bases and J 8 bases; nucleotides not matched to a gene: 14. Germline V CDR1 and CDR2: SGDLS, YYNGEE. This CDR3 spans 15 amino acids. On this clone: Antigen specificity is unknown.

Sequenced by immunoSEQ multiplex PCR; TCRdb stores in-frame clones only, minus some. The profile shows some 60,000 clones, 90% to 97% of them singletons. The TCR comes from a man aged 18-30 years in good health and CMV-seronegative. V and J are TRBV9 and TRBJ2-7, with 8 positions matching TRBD2. Specimen: PBMCs. The CDR3: CASSPDEGLALKQYF. CDR3 bases: TGTGCCAGCAGCCCCGACGAAGGACTAGCCCTTAAGCAGTACTTC.